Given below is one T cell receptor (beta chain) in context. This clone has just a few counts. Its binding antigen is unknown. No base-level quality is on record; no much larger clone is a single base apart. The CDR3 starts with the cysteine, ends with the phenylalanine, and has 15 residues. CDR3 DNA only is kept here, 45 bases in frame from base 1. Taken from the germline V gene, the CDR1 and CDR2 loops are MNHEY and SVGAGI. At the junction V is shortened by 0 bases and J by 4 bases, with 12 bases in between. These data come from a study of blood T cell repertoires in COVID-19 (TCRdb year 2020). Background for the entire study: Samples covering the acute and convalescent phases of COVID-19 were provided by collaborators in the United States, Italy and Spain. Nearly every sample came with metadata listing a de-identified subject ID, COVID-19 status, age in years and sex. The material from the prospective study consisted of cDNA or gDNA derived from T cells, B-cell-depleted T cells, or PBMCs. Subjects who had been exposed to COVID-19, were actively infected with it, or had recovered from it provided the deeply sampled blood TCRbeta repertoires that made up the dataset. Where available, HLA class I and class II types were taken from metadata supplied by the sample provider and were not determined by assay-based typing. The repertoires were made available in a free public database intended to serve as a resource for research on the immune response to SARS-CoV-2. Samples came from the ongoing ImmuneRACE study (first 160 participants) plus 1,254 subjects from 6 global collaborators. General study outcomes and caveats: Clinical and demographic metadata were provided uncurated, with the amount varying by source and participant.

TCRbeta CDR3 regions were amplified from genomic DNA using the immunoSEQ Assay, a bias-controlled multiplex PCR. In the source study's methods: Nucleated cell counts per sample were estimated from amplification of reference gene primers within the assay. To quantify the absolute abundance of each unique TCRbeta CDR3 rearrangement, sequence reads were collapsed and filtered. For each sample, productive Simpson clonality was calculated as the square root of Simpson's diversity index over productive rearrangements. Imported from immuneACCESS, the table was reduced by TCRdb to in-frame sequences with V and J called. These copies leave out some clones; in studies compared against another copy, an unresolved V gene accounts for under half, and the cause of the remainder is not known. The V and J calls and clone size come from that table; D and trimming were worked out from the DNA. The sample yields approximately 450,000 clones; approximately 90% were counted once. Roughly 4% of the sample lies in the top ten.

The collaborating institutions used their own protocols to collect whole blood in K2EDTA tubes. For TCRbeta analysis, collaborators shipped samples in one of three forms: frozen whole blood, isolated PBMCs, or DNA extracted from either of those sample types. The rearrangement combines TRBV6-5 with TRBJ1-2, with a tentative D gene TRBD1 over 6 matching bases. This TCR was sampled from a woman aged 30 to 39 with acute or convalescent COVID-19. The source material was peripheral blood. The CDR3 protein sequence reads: CASSYSDRSLYGYTF. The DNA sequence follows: TGTGCCAGCAGTTACTCCGACAGGTCCCTCTATGGCTACACCTTC.